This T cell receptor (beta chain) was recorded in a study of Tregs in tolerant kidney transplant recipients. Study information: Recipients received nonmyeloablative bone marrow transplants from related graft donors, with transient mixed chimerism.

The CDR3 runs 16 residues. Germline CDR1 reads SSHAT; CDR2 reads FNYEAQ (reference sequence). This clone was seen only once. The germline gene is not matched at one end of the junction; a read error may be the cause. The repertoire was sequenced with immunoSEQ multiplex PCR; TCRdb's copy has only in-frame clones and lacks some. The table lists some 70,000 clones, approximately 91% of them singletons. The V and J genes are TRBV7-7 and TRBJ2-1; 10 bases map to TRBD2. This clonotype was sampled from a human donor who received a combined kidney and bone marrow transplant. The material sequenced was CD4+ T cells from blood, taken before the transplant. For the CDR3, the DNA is TGTGCTAGCAGCGGACTAGCGGAAAGCTCCTACAATGAGCAGTTCTTC. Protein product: CASSGLAESSYNEQFF.